The rows below give T cell receptor beta chains drawn from one sample of a study of radiation and T cells in renal cell carcinoma. Measured with immunoSEQ multiplex PCR; TCRdb has only the in-frame clones, and not every one. Of about 150,000 clones listed, 88% are singletons. Sequenced here: blood, sampled from a patient whose treatment included radiotherapy and nephrectomy. The receptors stem from an older woman with renal cell carcinoma. Each CDR3 is given with its conserved first and last residue. Fields, in order: CDR3 DNA, CDR3 protein, J gene, clone size, D gene, V gene. D genes are given only for firm matches. Only some rows state a clone size, as once, few, many or a class for expanded clones.

CDR3 DNA: TGTGCCAGCAGCCCTTCGGACGGCTATGGCTACACCTTC
CDR3 protein: CASSPSDGYGYTF
J gene: TRBJ1-2
clone size: .
D gene: .
V gene: TRBV9

CDR3 DNA: TGTGCCAGCACCCTAGGGGAATTGGCCTCCCTAGACCATTATGGCTACACCTTC
CDR3 protein: CASTLGELASLDHYGYTF
J gene: TRBJ1-2
clone size: .
D gene: .
V gene: TRBV9

CDR3 DNA: TGTGCCAGCAGCGCCAGGGGGATGCGTGATTCACCCCTCCACTTT
CDR3 protein: CASSARGMRDSPLHF
J gene: TRBJ1-6
clone size: .
D gene: TRBD1
V gene: TRBV5-4

CDR3 DNA: TGTGCCAGCAGCTTCGCGGATGACTCTGGAAACACCATATATTTT
CDR3 protein: CASSFADDSGNTIYF
J gene: TRBJ1-3
clone size: .
D gene: .
V gene: TRBV11-2

CDR3 DNA: TGTGCCAGCAGAGCCAGGGTGGTGGGCACTGAAGCTTTCTTT
CDR3 protein: CASRARVVGTEAFF
J gene: TRBJ1-1
clone size: few
D gene: .
V gene: TRBV2

CDR3 DNA: TGTGCCAGCAGCCAAGATGGCAGGGGGCAATACGAGCAGTACTTC
CDR3 protein: CASSQDGRGQYEQYF
J gene: TRBJ2-7
clone size: .
D gene: TRBD1
V gene: TRBV4-2

CDR3 DNA: TGCGCCAGCAGCTATACTAGAGATACGCAGTATTTT
CDR3 protein: CASSYTRDTQYF
J gene: TRBJ2-3
clone size: once
D gene: .
V gene: TRBV5-1

CDR3 DNA: TGTGCCAGTAGTATTAACAGGGGGGCTGAAGCTTTCTTT
CDR3 protein: CASSINRGAEAFF
J gene: TRBJ1-1
clone size: .
D gene: TRBD1
V gene: TRBV19

CDR3 DNA: TGTGCCAGCAGCGCTTCACCGACGGACCCTAATCAGCCCCAGCATTTT
CDR3 protein: CASSASPTDPNQPQHF
J gene: TRBJ1-5
clone size: .
D gene: .
V gene: TRBV5-4

CDR3 DNA: TGCAGCGTTCGGACAGGGAGAGAGACCCAGTACTTC
CDR3 protein: CSVRTGRETQYF
J gene: TRBJ2-5
clone size: .
D gene: TRBD1
V gene: TRBV29-1

CDR3 DNA: TGTGCCAGCAGCTTAGGGCTGAACACTGAAGCTTTCTTT
CDR3 protein: CASSLGLNTEAFF
J gene: TRBJ1-1
clone size: .
D gene: .
V gene: TRBV11-3

CDR3 DNA: TGCGCCAGCAGCCCCGGGGGGGAGGGCACAGATACGCAGTATTTT
CDR3 protein: CASSPGGEGTDTQYF
J gene: TRBJ2-3
clone size: .
D gene: TRBD2
V gene: TRBV5-1

CDR3 DNA: TGTGCCAGCAGCTTTCCGGACCTCCGTGGGGAGACCCAGTACTTC
CDR3 protein: CASSFPDLRGETQYF
J gene: TRBJ2-5
clone size: .
D gene: .
V gene: TRBV5-4

CDR3 DNA: TGTGCCAGCAGCGAAGACCTAGAGTCAATACTCACAGATACGCAGTATTTT
CDR3 protein: CASSEDLESILTDTQYF
J gene: TRBJ2-3
clone size: .
D gene: .
V gene: TRBV7-9

CDR3 DNA: TGTGCCAGCAGCTTAGATCATGGAGCACAGCGGGGGCACGGGGAGCTGTTTTTT
CDR3 protein: CASSLDHGAQRGHGELFF
J gene: TRBJ2-2
clone size: .
D gene: TRBD2
V gene: TRBV11-3

CDR3 DNA: TGTGCCAGTAGTATAAACAGTGGGACTGAAGCTTTCTTT
CDR3 protein: CASSINSGTEAFF
J gene: TRBJ1-1
clone size: .
D gene: .
V gene: TRBV19

CDR3 DNA: TGTGCCTGGAGTTGGGACAGGGCCACGACTAACTATGGCTACACCTTC
CDR3 protein: CAWSWDRATTNYGYTF
J gene: TRBJ1-2
clone size: once
D gene: TRBD1
V gene: TRBV30

CDR3 DNA: TGTGCCAGCAGCGGGACAGCACTCCTGGGACCTAACTATGGCTACACCTTC
CDR3 protein: CASSGTALLGPNYGYTF
J gene: TRBJ1-2
clone size: .
D gene: .
V gene: TRBV9

CDR3 DNA: TGCGCCAGCAGACTGGAAAACACCATATATTTT
CDR3 protein: CASRLENTIYF
J gene: TRBJ1-3
clone size: .
D gene: .
V gene: TRBV5-1

CDR3 DNA: TGTGCCAGCAGTTTTCTCTCCAGTTTCAATCAGCCCCAGCATTTT
CDR3 protein: CASSFLSSFNQPQHF
J gene: TRBJ1-5
clone size: .
D gene: .
V gene: TRBV27

CDR3 DNA: TGTGCCAGTAGTATCGCTAGCACGGCCGGGGAGCTGTTTTTT
CDR3 protein: CASSIASTAGELFF
J gene: TRBJ2-2
clone size: .
D gene: .
V gene: TRBV19

CDR3 DNA: TGTGCCAGCAGCTTAGCAGCCGCGGGGAACACTGAAGCTTTCTTT
CDR3 protein: CASSLAAAGNTEAFF
J gene: TRBJ1-1
clone size: .
D gene: .
V gene: TRBV7-2

CDR3 DNA: TGCAGCGTTGAAGGTGTGGGGGCGGGGGAGACCCAGTACTTC
CDR3 protein: CSVEGVGAGETQYF
J gene: TRBJ2-5
clone size: .
D gene: .
V gene: TRBV29-1

CDR3 DNA: TGTGCCAGCAGCTTAGGGGGGGCGAAACTGTTTTTT
CDR3 protein: CASSLGGAKLFF
J gene: TRBJ1-4
clone size: .
D gene: .
V gene: TRBV7-8

CDR3 DNA: TGTGCCAGCAGTTCTACAGGGATCTCCTACGAGCAGTACTTC
CDR3 protein: CASSSTGISYEQYF
J gene: TRBJ2-7
clone size: .
D gene: .
V gene: TRBV5-6

CDR3 DNA: TGCGCCAGCGGTAGCGGGGGGGCCGTAGGGGAGACCCAGTACTTC
CDR3 protein: CASGSGGAVGETQYF
J gene: TRBJ2-5
clone size: .
D gene: TRBD2
V gene: TRBV10-2

CDR3 DNA: TGTGCCAGCAGCTTAGACAGGGTAACGTCGGTGAACACTGAAGCTTTCTTT
CDR3 protein: CASSLDRVTSVNTEAFF
J gene: TRBJ1-1
clone size: .
D gene: .
V gene: TRBV7-2

CDR3 DNA: TGTGCCAGCAGCTTAGGGGACAGTAGCTCCTACGAGCAGTACTTC
CDR3 protein: CASSLGDSSSYEQYF
J gene: TRBJ2-7
clone size: .
D gene: TRBD1
V gene: TRBV7-2

CDR3 DNA: TGTGCCAGCACACAGGGGACCTCTGAAGCTTTCTTT
CDR3 protein: CASTQGTSEAFF
J gene: TRBJ1-1
clone size: once
D gene: TRBD1
V gene: TRBV6-1

CDR3 DNA: TGTGCCATCACCGGCCAGAACGGGGATACGCAGTATTTT
CDR3 protein: CAITGQNGDTQYF
J gene: TRBJ2-3
clone size: .
D gene: .
V gene: TRBV10-3

CDR3 DNA: TGTGCCAGCAGCATTGTCGGGGGCAGGCCAACCTACGAGCAGTACTTC
CDR3 protein: CASSIVGGRPTYEQYF
J gene: TRBJ2-7
clone size: .
D gene: .
V gene: TRBV7-2

CDR3 DNA: TGTGCCAGCAGTTTGGGCCCCGGGATGAACACCGGGGAGCTGTTTTTT
CDR3 protein: CASSLGPGMNTGELFF
J gene: TRBJ2-2
clone size: .
D gene: .
V gene: TRBV27

CDR3 DNA: TGTGCCAGCAGCTTAGCGCGTAGTAACTATGGCTACACCTTC
CDR3 protein: CASSLARSNYGYTF
J gene: TRBJ1-2
clone size: once
D gene: .
V gene: TRBV7-2

CDR3 DNA: TGTGCCAGCAGACGGGGGCTCAACTACGAGCAGTACTTC
CDR3 protein: CASRRGLNYEQYF
J gene: TRBJ2-7
clone size: once
D gene: .
V gene: TRBV6-6

CDR3 DNA: TGTGCCTGGAGTGTACGGGGGTCCGGGGAGCTGTTTTTT
CDR3 protein: CAWSVRGSGELFF
J gene: TRBJ2-2
clone size: .
D gene: .
V gene: TRBV30

CDR3 DNA: TGCGCCAGCAGCCGAACCGAGGACAGGTCAGGGGGTGGCTACACCTTC
CDR3 protein: CASSRTEDRSGGGYTF
J gene: TRBJ1-2
clone size: .
D gene: TRBD1
V gene: TRBV4-3

CDR3 DNA: TGTGCCACCAGCAGAGATGACTTGGGCTTAGCCAAAAACATTCAGTACTTC
CDR3 protein: CATSRDDLGLAKNIQYF
J gene: TRBJ2-4
clone size: .
D gene: .
V gene: TRBV15

CDR3 DNA: TGTGCCAGCAGCTTGGGGGTGTCTCAAGAGACCCAGTACTTC
CDR3 protein: CASSLGVSQETQYF
J gene: TRBJ2-5
clone size: .
D gene: .
V gene: TRBV5-8